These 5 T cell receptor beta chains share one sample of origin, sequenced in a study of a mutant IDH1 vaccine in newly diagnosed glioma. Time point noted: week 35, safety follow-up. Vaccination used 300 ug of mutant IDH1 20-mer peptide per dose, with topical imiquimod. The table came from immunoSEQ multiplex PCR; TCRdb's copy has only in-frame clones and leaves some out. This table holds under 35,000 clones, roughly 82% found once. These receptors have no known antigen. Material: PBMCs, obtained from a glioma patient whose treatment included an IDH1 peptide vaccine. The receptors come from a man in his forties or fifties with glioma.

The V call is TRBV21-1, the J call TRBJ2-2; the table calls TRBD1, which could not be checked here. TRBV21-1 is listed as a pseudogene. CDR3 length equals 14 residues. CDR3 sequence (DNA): TGTGCCAGCAGGAGAGGACATCCGGGCGGGGAGCTGTTTTTT. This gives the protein CASRRGHPGGELFF.

The CDR3 spells CASSYGWDTGELFF. The CDR3, as DNA: TGTGCCAGCAGTTACGGATGGGACACCGGGGAGCTGTTTTTT. V usage is TRBV6-5 and J usage is TRBJ2-2, with D unclear. This CDR3 is built from 14 residues. The V end was cut by 2 bases, the J end by 3 bases, with 7 bases between. Germline CDR1 is MNHEY and CDR2 is SVGAGI.

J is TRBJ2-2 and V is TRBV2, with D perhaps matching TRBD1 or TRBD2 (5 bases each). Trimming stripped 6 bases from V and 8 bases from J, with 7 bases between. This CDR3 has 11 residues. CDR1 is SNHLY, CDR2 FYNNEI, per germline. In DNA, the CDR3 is TGTGCCAGCAGGGGGGAAGGGGAGCTGTTTTTT. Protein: CASRGEGELFF.

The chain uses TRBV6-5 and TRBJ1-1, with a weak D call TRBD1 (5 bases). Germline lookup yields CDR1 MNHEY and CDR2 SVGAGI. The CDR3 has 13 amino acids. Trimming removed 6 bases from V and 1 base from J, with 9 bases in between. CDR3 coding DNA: TGTGCCAGCAGCTCAGGACAGAACACTGAAGCTTTCTTT. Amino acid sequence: CASSSGQNTEAFF.

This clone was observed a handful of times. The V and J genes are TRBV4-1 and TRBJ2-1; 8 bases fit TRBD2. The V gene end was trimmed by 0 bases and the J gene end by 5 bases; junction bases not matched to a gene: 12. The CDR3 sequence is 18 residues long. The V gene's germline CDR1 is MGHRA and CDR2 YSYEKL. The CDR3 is CASSQDYGRVQRDNEQFF. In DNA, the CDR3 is TGCGCCAGCAGCCAAGATTACGGGAGGGTACAAAGGGACAATGAGCAGTTCTTC.